The 16 T cell receptor beta chains reported below all come from one sample, sequenced in a study of vaccination effects on CD4 cells after COVID-19. Clones were sequenced by immunoSEQ multiplex PCR, and TCRdb holds only the in-frame ones, with some missing. Of 55,000 to 90,000 clones detected, 65% to 85% appear once; the ten largest clones hold 5% to 6%. For these TCRs, the target antigens are not known. The ViraFEST assay expanded antigen-specific CD4+ T cells with viral peptide pools before sequencing. Upon completion of 10 to 11 days in culture, CD4+ T cells were isolated. PCR-confirmed SARS-CoV-2 infection occurred in the person between March and December 2020. Sequencing used CD4+ T cells from PBMCs cultured with HIV peptides, obtained before COVID-19 vaccination. Subset of the sample: HIV-1 Nef peptide pool negative control/reference culture. These TCRs come from a human donor who had a prior SARS-CoV-2 infection.

The chain couples TRBV7-9 to TRBJ2-6; no clear D gene. Trimming took off 3 bases at V and 0 bases at J, with 18 bases between the two ends. This CDR3 contains 19 residues. Germline CDR1 reads SEHNR; CDR2 reads FQNEAQ (reference sequence). CDR3 protein: CASSFPKARRISGANVLTF. As DNA, the CDR3 is TGTGCCAGCAGCTTCCCCAAGGCCCGGCGGATCTCTGGGGCCAACGTCCTGACTTTC.

The rearrangement uses TRBV7-3 and TRBJ2-2; D might be TRBD2 (5 bases). The V end was cut by 5 bases, the J end by 7 bases, with 14 bases between. Looked up from germline, CDR1 is SGHTA and CDR2 is FQGTGA. The CDR3 is 14 residues long. In nucleotides, the CDR3 is TGTGCCAGCAGCCCCGGGATTCCTGGCGGGGAGCTGTTTTTT. The encoded protein is CASSPGIPGGELFF.

The chain recombines TRBV5-1 with TRBJ2-3, with 8 nucleotides matching TRBD2. The V and J ends lost 0 bases and 4 bases, in that order; junction bases with no gene match: 13. In germline, CDR1 is SGHRS, CDR2 YFSETQ. This CDR3 has 18 residues. The CDR3 is CASSLEFRGGEGPDTQYF. The CDR3 bases are TGCGCCAGCAGCTTGGAATTCCGGGGGGGCGAGGGCCCAGATACGCAGTATTTT.

The chain recombines TRBV3-1 (or the pseudogene TRBV3-2) with TRBJ2-2; 10 bases line up with TRBD2. V shed 0 bases, J shed 1 base, and the junction held 8 bases outside the gene matches. This CDR3 contains 19 residues. Germline V gives CDR1 LGHDT, CDR2 YNNKEL (reference sequence). CDR3 DNA sequence: TGTGCCAGCAGCCAAGACTTGGTGGGACTAGCGAAGAACACCGGGGAGCTGTTTTTT. Translation: CASSQDLVGLAKNTGELFF.

This chain links TRBV18 with TRBJ1-2, with 7 bases lining up with TRBD1. The CDR3 contains 15 residues. V lost 1 base to trimming and J lost 5 bases; unmatched junction nucleotides: 7. Germline V gives CDR1 KGHSH, CDR2 LQKENI. The CDR3 DNA is TGTGCCAGCTCACCACAACCGGGACAGAGGTATGGCTACACCTTC. Its protein is CASSPQPGQRYGYTF.

J is TRBJ1-5 and V is TRBV15, with no clear D. V shed 2 bases and J shed 8 bases, with 10 bases lying between them. CDR3 length: 13 residues. Per the germline V gene, CDR1 is LNHNV and CDR2 is YYDKDF (reference sequence). The CDR3 DNA follows: TGTGCCACCAGCAGACATACGTGGGAGCCCCAGCATTTT. This sequence encodes CATSRHTWEPQHF.

This clone turned up a few times. J is TRBJ2-1 and V is TRBV28; 9 bases align to TRBD1. After removal of 6 bases from V and 1 base from J, the junction contained 7 bases not matched to a gene. The CDR3 runs 16 residues. Per the germline V gene, CDR1 is MDHEN and CDR2 is SYDVKM. For the CDR3, the DNA is TGTGCCAGCAGGGGACAGGGAGCTGAATCCTACAATGAGCAGTTCTTC. This sequence encodes CASRGQGAESYNEQFF.

The genes are TRBV6-1 and TRBJ2-5; D gene unclear. Between the trimmed V and J ends, which lost 2 bases and 5 bases, there was a span of 3 bases. The CDR3 contains 11 residues. Germline values: CDR1 MNHNS, CDR2 SASEGT. CDR3 DNA sequence: TGTGCCAGCAGTGAATCGGAGACCCAGTACTTC. Amino acids: CASSESETQYF.

J is TRBJ1-6 and V is TRBV18, with D perhaps TRBD1 (6 bases). With 1 base removed from V and 6 bases from J, the gap between germline ends came to 13 bases. The CDR3 is 16 residues long. Germline CDR1 reads KGHSH; CDR2 reads LQKENI. CDR3 loop: CASSPLHRALNSPLHF. CDR3 nucleotides: TGTGCCAGCTCACCACTTCACAGGGCCCTTAATTCACCCCTCCACTTT.

The CDR3 sequence: CASSRGRSSGNTIYF. The CDR3 region has the DNA TGTGCCAGCAGCCGGGGGAGGAGCTCTGGAAACACCATATATTTT. The V call is TRBV5-4, the J call TRBJ1-3, with D possibly TRBD1 on 5 matching bases. Germline values: CDR1 SGHNT, CDR2 YYREEE (reference sequence). V was cut by 4 bases and J by 0 bases, with 11 bases left in between. The CDR3 is 15 residues long.

The rearrangement uses TRBV5-1 and TRBJ2-5, with TRBD2 matching over 7 bases. Trimming cost V 5 bases and J 2 bases; bases outside gene matches: 12. The CDR3 is 16 amino acids. Looked up from germline, CDR1 is SGHRS and CDR2 is YFSETQ. This chain's CDR3 is CASRYTPRGVQETQYF. In nucleotides, the CDR3 is TGCGCCAGCAGATATACTCCCCGGGGGGTTCAAGAGACCCAGTACTTC.

This chain joins TRBV5-1 and TRBJ2-3, with TRBD2 matching 11 bases. This CDR3 is built from 14 residues. With V trimmed by 2 bases and J by 13 bases, 9 bases remained unmatched. CDR1 and CDR2 (germline): SGHRS, YFSETQ. The CDR3 DNA follows: TGCGCCAGCAGCTTACCTCTGGGACTAGCGGTAAAGTATTTT. It is translated as CASSLPLGLAVKYF.

This clone was counted between two and nine times. The rearrangement joins TRBV24-1 to TRBJ2-1, with 9 bases matching TRBD1. Losses at the gene ends were 5 bases for V and 12 bases for J; bases not matched to a gene: 10. The CDR3 covers 14 residues. Germline V CDR1 and CDR2: KGHDR, SFDVKD. CDR3 coding DNA: TGTGCCACCAGTGGGGGACAGGGAGTCGGCGGGCAGTTCTTC. It codes for CATSGGQGVGGQFF.

The V and J genes are TRBV10-3 and TRBJ2-1; 7 bases agree with TRBD1. V was pared by 5 bases and J by 5 bases, with 3 bases of the junction left unmatched. Germline assignment: CDR1 ENHRY and CDR2 SYGVKD. This CDR3 comprises 13 residues. This CDR3 is CAISPGQDNEQFF. CDR3 in DNA: TGTGCCATCAGTCCCGGACAGGACAATGAGCAGTTCTTC.

V usage is TRBV6-5 and J usage is TRBJ1-1; D is unresolved. The germline V and J ends were trimmed by 0 bases and 1 base, with 9 bases remaining between them. The length of the CDR3 is 15 residues. Germline lookup yields CDR1 MNHEY and CDR2 SVGAGI. CDR3 region: CASSYSRGRNTEAFF. The CDR3 DNA is TGTGCCAGCAGTTACTCGCGAGGAAGGAACACTGAAGCTTTCTTT.

This clone was seen only a few times. The chain has TRBV30 and TRBJ2-7; 11 bases fit TRBD2. V shed 3 bases, J shed 2 bases, and the junction held 3 bases outside the gene matches. Germline V gene lookup returns CDR1 GTSNPN and CDR2 SVGIG (reference sequence). The CDR3 sequence is 14 residues long. The CDR3 nucleotides read TGTGCCTGGAGCGGACTAGCGGGCACCTACGAGCAGTACTTC. Protein sequence: CAWSGLAGTYEQYF.